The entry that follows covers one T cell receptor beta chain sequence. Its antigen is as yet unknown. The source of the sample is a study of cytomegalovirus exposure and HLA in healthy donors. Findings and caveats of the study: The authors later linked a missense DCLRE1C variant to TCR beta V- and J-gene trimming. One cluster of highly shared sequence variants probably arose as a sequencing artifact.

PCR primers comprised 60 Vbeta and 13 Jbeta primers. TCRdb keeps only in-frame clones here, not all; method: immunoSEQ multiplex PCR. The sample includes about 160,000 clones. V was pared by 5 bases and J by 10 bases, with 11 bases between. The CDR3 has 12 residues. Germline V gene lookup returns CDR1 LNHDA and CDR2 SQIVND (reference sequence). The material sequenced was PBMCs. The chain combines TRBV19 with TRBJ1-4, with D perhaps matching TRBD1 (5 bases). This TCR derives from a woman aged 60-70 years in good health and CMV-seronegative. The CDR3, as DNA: TGTGCCAGTAGTCTACAAGACAGAAAACTGTTTTTT. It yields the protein CASSLQDRKLFF. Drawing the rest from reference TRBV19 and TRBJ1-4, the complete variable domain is DGGITQSPKYLFRKEGQNVTLSCEQNLNHDAMYWYRQDPGQGLRLIYYSQIVNDFQKGDIAEGYSVSREKKESFPLTVTSAQKNPTAFYLCASSLQDRKLFFGSGTQLSVL.